The 26 T cell receptor beta chains below come from one sample, sequenced in a study of blood T cells in healthy people across ages. Primed by a sample-barcoded 5' primer and a J-beta primer mix, a second PCR proceeded for about 7 to 11 cycles. One entry per CDR3 protein, called by TCRdb with MiXCR from the 5' RACE reads. The sample shows about 640,000 distinct CDR3 sequences, approximately 30% of them seen only once. Source material: blood. The receptors were gathered from a woman aged 80 or over in good health.

The rearrangement joins TRBV20-1 to TRBJ1-1; no clear D gene. The germline CDR1 and CDR2 sequences are DFQATT and SNEGSKA (reference sequence). The CDR3 runs to 13 residues. Trimming pared 2 bases from V and 1 base from J, leaving 8 bases between. CDR3 in amino acids: CSARINKNTEAFF. The DNA of the CDR3 is TGCAGTGCTAGAATCAACAAGAACACTGAAGCTTTCTTT.

The CDR3 nucleotides are TGTGCCACCAGCAGCGGGGACAGGGTTTCTTCCTACAATGAGCAGTTCTTC. Encoded protein: CATSSGDRVSSYNEQFF. V is TRBV15 and J is TRBJ2-1; 9 nucleotides align to TRBD1. From germline, CDR1 is LNHNV and CDR2 YYDKDF (reference sequence). The CDR3 is made up of 17 amino acids. The trim removed 3 bases at V and 1 base at J, leaving 7 bases unmatched.

This clonotype came up many times. The rearrangement uses TRBV7-9 and TRBJ2-7; no firm D call. The CDR3 spans 14 residues. The ends were cut back, 5 bases at V and 1 base at J, with 12 bases in the middle. Per germline, CDR1 SEHNR and CDR2 FQNEAQ (reference sequence). The CDR3 nucleotides read TGTGCCAGCAGCCACCAAGGCGGATCCTACGAGCAGTACTTC. This gives the protein CASSHQGGSYEQYF. The whole variable domain, filled in from reference TRBV7-9 and TRBJ2-7, reads DTGVSQNPRHKITKRGQNVTFRCDPISEHNRLYWYRQTLGQGPEFLTYFQNEAQLEKSRLLSDRFSAERPKGSFSTLEIQRTEQGDSAMYLCASSHQGGSYEQYFGPGTRLTVT.

V usage is TRBV24-1 and J usage is TRBJ1-5; 7 bases agree with TRBD1. Germline loops: CDR1 KGHDR, CDR2 SFDVKD. The CDR3 loop spans 15 amino acids. Unmatched junction bases numbered 11, after V lost 8 bases and J lost 5 bases. CDR3: CATKQNKTGHQPQHF. Written as DNA, the CDR3 is TGTGCCACCAAACAAAATAAGACAGGGCATCAGCCCCAGCATTTT.

This clonotype has only one observation. A clone one base away is much larger, so this may be a read error. The CDR3 region is CASRNKGSPSYEQFF. In DNA form, the CDR3 reads TGTGCCAGCAGGAATAAGGGTTCTCCCTCCTACGAGCAGTTCTTC. J is TRBJ2-1 and V is TRBV28; D unclear. Trimming left V 6 bases short and J 10 bases short, with 22 bases between. Germline V gene sequence: CDR1 MDHEN, CDR2 SYDVKM. The CDR3 spans 15 residues. The full variable domain, rest sourced from reference TRBV28 and TRBJ2-1, is DVKVTQSSRYLVKRTGEKVFLECVQDMDHENMFWYRQDPGLGLRLIYFSYDVKMKEKGDIPEGYSVSREKKERFSLILESASTNQTSMYLCASRNKGSPSYEQFFGPGTRLTVL.

V gene TRBV5-5 combines with J gene TRBJ2-7, with 7 bases matching TRBD1. CDR3 size: 16 residues. Trimming took 2 bases from V and 1 from J; bases not matched to a gene: 9. Germline lookup yields CDR1 SGHKS and CDR2 YYEKEE (reference sequence). The CDR3 protein is CASSFSDRELSYEQYF. The CDR3 region has the DNA TGTGCCAGCAGCTTCAGCGACAGGGAATTGTCCTACGAGCAGTACTTC. Looking up the rest from reference TRBV5-5 and TRBJ2-7 gives the full variable domain: DAGVTQSPTHLIKTRGQQVTLRCSPISGHKSVSWYQQVLGQGPQFIFQYYEKEERGRGNFPDRFSARQFPNYSSELNVNALLLGDSALYLCASSFSDRELSYEQYFGPGTRLTVT.

The chain combines TRBV7-2 with TRBJ2-5, with 10 bases matching TRBD1. There are 15 residues in the CDR3. The germline gives CDR1 SGHTA, CDR2 FQGNSA. J was trimmed by 11 bases and V by 6 bases; bases with no gene match: 15. The CDR3: CASSPLGQGWGEQYF. The DNA of the CDR3 is TGTGCCAGCAGTCCCCTGGGACAGGGGTGGGGGGAGCAGTACTTC.

The chain is built from TRBV6-1 and TRBJ2-4; D is perhaps TRBD1 (6 bases). The CDR3 totals 15 residues. V dropped 6 bases and J dropped 0 bases, with 12 bases sitting between them. Germline CDR1 is MNHNS and CDR2 is SASEGT. CDR3 coding DNA: TGTGCCAGCAGGGATCAGGGGCTAGCCAAAAACATTCAGTACTTC. This encodes CASRDQGLAKNIQYF.

The rearrangement links TRBV20-1 to TRBJ2-2; 14 positions match TRBD2. Germline V gene data show CDR1 as DFQATT and CDR2 as SNEGSKA (reference sequence). The CDR3 is made up of 16 amino acids. The J segment lost 9 bases and the V segment lost 6 bases, leaving 12 bases of the junction unmatched. The CDR3 DNA sequence: TGCAGTGCAAGGACTAGCGGGGGGCCCAAAAGGAGGGAGCTGTTTTTT. This encodes CSARTSGGPKRRELFF.

Comment on this clonotype: This may arise from a read error, as a much more abundant clone is one base away. The gene calls are TRBV20-1 and TRBJ2-3, with D perhaps assigned TRBD1 or TRBD2 (5 bases each). The CDR3 has 14 residues. Germline lookup yields CDR1 DFQATT and CDR2 SNEGSKA (reference sequence). The V end lost 3 bases, the J end lost 14 bases, and 24 bases lay between the germline ends. The CDR3 region is CSARGELGFNRRYF. The CDR3 DNA is TGCAGTGCTAGGGGGGAGCTAGGGTTCAATAGGCGGTATTTT.

The chain employs TRBV4-2 and TRBJ2-3; 10 positions agree with TRBD2. Germline V CDR1 and CDR2: LGHNA, YNFKEQ. Germline trimming cut 3 bases from V and 10 bases from J; bases unmatched to any gene: 7. CDR3 length equals 14 residues. The CDR3 sequence is CASSHRGSGGAQYF. The CDR3 nucleotides are TGTGCCAGCAGCCATCGGGGGAGCGGGGGGGCGCAGTATTTT.

This clonotype has a count of ten or more. The J gene is TRBJ2-4, the V gene TRBV5-1, with no clear D. CDR1 and CDR2 (germline): SGHRS, YFSETQ. Trimming removed 0 bases at V and 0 bases at J, with 10 bases between. This CDR3 comprises 16 residues. This CDR3 is CASSLGQTLAKNIQYF. As DNA, the CDR3 is TGCGCCAGCAGCTTGGGCCAGACTCTAGCCAAAAACATTCAGTACTTC. Full variable domain (missing parts from reference TRBV5-1 and TRBJ2-4): KAGVTQTPRYLIKTRGQQVTLSCSPISGHRSVSWYQQTPGQGLQFLFEYFSETQRNKGNFPGRFSGRQFSNSRSEMNVSTLELGDSALYLCASSLGQTLAKNIQYFGAGTRLSVL.

This clonotype was counted at least ten times. The V and J genes are TRBV5-1 and TRBJ2-3; 9 bases map to TRBD1. V was pared by 6 bases and J by 5 bases, with 13 bases of the junction left unmatched. Germline V lookup: CDR1 SGHRS, CDR2 YFSETQ. CDR3 length equals 16 residues. DNA of the CDR3: TGCGCCAGCACCCAATTCCGGGACAGGGCCGGAGATACGCAGTATTTT. It yields the protein CASTQFRDRAGDTQYF.

This clonotype was observed at least ten times. The V gene is TRBV5-1, the J gene TRBJ1-1, with D unresolved. Germline V gene sequence: CDR1 SGHRS, CDR2 YFSETQ. V lost 0 bases, J lost 6 bases, and 9 bases lay in between. This CDR3 is built from 13 residues. The CDR3 region is CASSLARGSEAFF. The CDR3, as DNA: TGCGCCAGCAGCTTGGCCCGGGGATCTGAAGCTTTCTTT.

The chain employs TRBV21-1 and TRBJ2-5; TRBD1 was called by the table and not checked on the DNA. TRBV21-1 is assigned pseudogene status. This CDR3 comprises 18 residues. CDR3 coding DNA: TGTGCCAGCAGCAAAGGGGGCACCAGGGACGCTACTCAAGAGACCCAGTACTTC. Protein sequence: CASSKGGTRDATQETQYF.

This clonotype was seen ten or more times. The CDR3 DNA sequence: TGTGCCACCAGTGGGGCTGGGGGCACTGAAGCTTTCTTT. Amino acid sequence: CATSGAGGTEAFF. The chain joins TRBV15 to TRBJ1-1; the D gene is possibly TRBD1 (5 bases). CDR1 is LNHNV, CDR2 YYDKDF, per germline (reference sequence). This CDR3 has 13 amino acids. The V end was cut by 6 bases, the J end by 4 bases, with 12 bases between.

This clonotype was detected many times. J is TRBJ2-1 and V is TRBV9; 10 nucleotides match TRBD2. V lost 0 bases and J lost 2; bases outside the gene matches: 2. Germline CDR1 and CDR2: SGDLS and YYNGEE. The CDR3 is 16 amino acids. In DNA form, the CDR3 reads TGTGCCAGCAGCGTAGGAGCGGGGGGGCCCTACAATGAGCAGTTCTTC. It codes for CASSVGAGGPYNEQFF.

The chain recombines TRBV20-1 with TRBJ2-1; 11 nucleotides align to TRBD1. Looked up from germline, CDR1 is DFQATT and CDR2 is SNEGSKA (reference sequence). CDR3 size: 13 residues. The V and J ends lost 5 bases and 7 bases, in that order; junction bases with no gene match: 4. The CDR3 coding sequence is TGCAGTGCTCCGGGACAGGGGGAAAATGAGCAGTTCTTC. Protein: CSAPGQGENEQFF.

This clonotype was observed at least ten times. J is TRBJ2-7 and V is TRBV6-5; TRBD1 matches at 8 bases. Germline lookup yields CDR1 MNHEY and CDR2 SVGAGI. CDR3 size: 15 residues. The V and J ends lost 2 bases and 3 bases, in that order; junction bases with no gene match: 6. CDR3 protein: CASSYAQGAFYEQYF. In DNA, the CDR3 is TGTGCCAGCAGTTACGCGCAGGGGGCTTTCTACGAGCAGTACTTC.

This clonotype was found a few times. This may be a read error, as it is one base from a much larger clone. The chain links TRBV10-3 to TRBJ2-5, with 9 nucleotides matching TRBD1. Germline V gene sequence: CDR1 ENHRY, CDR2 SYGVKD. The CDR3 totals 17 residues. The CDR3 sequence is CTISESVPGTGKETQYF. The CDR3 DNA follows: TGTACCATCAGTGAGTCGGTCCCCGGGACAGGGAAAGAGACCCAGTACTTC.

This clonotype was seen ten or more times. The chain is built from TRBV7-3 and TRBJ2-5; 8 bases line up with TRBD1. J gave up 7 bases and V 5 bases, and 3 bases lay outside the gene matches. Germline CDR1 and CDR2: SGHTA and FQGTGA. CDR3 length: 12 amino acids. CDR3 region: CASSPDRGTQYF. DNA of the CDR3: TGTGCCAGCAGCCCCGACAGGGGGACCCAGTACTTC.

As to this clonotype: Possible read error: a much larger clone is one base away. J is TRBJ2-1 and V is TRBV29-1, with a weak D call TRBD2 (6 bases). The end of the DNA is better explained by TRBJ2-7, so the J call may be wrong. CDR1 and CDR2 (germline): SQVTM, ANQGSEA. The CDR3 spans 15 residues. The CDR3 spells CSVPRGMGSYNEQYF. The CDR3 coding sequence is TGCAGCGTCCCCCGGGGGATGGGCTCCTACAATGAGCAGTACTTC.

In regard to this clonotype: A much larger clone lies a single base off, so this may be a read error. The chain has TRBV20-1 and TRBJ2-1, with 8 bases lining up with TRBD1. This CDR3 is built from 14 residues. CDR1 is DFQATT, CDR2 SNEGSKA, per germline (reference sequence). V shed 1 base and J 9 bases; nucleotides not matched to a gene: 8. The CDR3 sequence is CSARVQGAGGEQFF. CDR3 sequence (DNA): TGCAGTGCTAGAGTTCAGGGGGCCGGGGGTGAGCAGTTCTTC.

This clonotype has at least ten counts. The CDR3 loop is CASSSGSVNTEAFF. The CDR3 DNA is TGCGCCAGCAGCTCCGGATCCGTGAACACTGAAGCTTTCTTT. The chain uses TRBV5-1 and TRBJ1-1, with D unresolved. Deletions cut 3 bases from V and 0 bases from J, with 9 bases between. CDR3 length: 14 residues. Looked up from germline, CDR1 is SGHRS and CDR2 is YFSETQ.

This clonotype has at least ten counts. This chain uses TRBV7-3 with TRBJ1-1, with 9 bases lining up with TRBD1. V was pared by 4 bases and J by 5 bases, with 14 bases of the junction left unmatched. The CDR3 has 17 amino acids. Germline assignment: CDR1 SGHTA and CDR2 FQGTGA. CDR3 coding DNA: TGTGCCAGCAGCTCCACCCCCGCACAGGGGGCGCGAACTGAAGCTTTCTTT. Translation gives CASSSTPAQGARTEAFF.

This clonotype was observed at least ten times. The chain's CDR3 is CASSLNADTQYF. The DNA for the CDR3 is TGCGCCAGCAGCTTGAATGCAGATACGCAGTATTTT. V gene TRBV5-1 combines with J gene TRBJ2-3; D remains ambiguous. The germline gives CDR1 SGHRS, CDR2 YFSETQ. The V end was cut by 1 base, the J end by 4 bases, with 4 bases between. The CDR3 contains 12 residues.